This is a list of T cell receptor beta chains from one sample in a study of shared T cell receptors in the human thymus. Produced via immunoSEQ multiplex PCR; TCRdb's table is partial and in-frame only. The sample carries almost 550,000 clones, 70% to 80% recorded once. A further study also used this sample, focusing on human thymus T cells.

Sequenced material: thymocytes. The receptors here all came from a boy in the first two years of life with a congenital heart defect. Each CDR3 is given with its conserved first and last residue. The D gene is left open where the match is weak. Size is omitted from some rows. Given values are once, few, many or a class for expanded clones.

j_call: TRBJ1-2; v_call: TRBV5-4; d_call: TRBD1; clone_size: .; cdr3_aa: CASSLPPGQGRHFYGYTF; cdr3_nt: TGTGCCAGCAGCTTACCTCCGGGACAGGGGAGGCACTTCTATGGCTACACCTTC
j_call: TRBJ2-5; v_call: TRBV14; d_call: TRBD1; clone_size: .; cdr3_aa: CASSQGFGLGQPEETQYF; cdr3_nt: TGTGCCAGCAGCCAAGGATTCGGGCTGGGACAGCCGGAAGAGACCCAGTACTTC
j_call: TRBJ2-2; v_call: TRBV10-2; d_call: TRBD2; clone_size: .; cdr3_aa: CASSDSAGGPDTGELFF; cdr3_nt: TGCGCCAGCAGTGATTCAGCGGGAGGGCCGGACACCGGGGAGCTGTTTTTT
j_call: TRBJ2-7; v_call: TRBV29-1; d_call: TRBD2; clone_size: .; cdr3_aa: CSVGTSRYEQYF; cdr3_nt: TGCAGCGTGGGGACTAGCAGGTACGAGCAGTACTTC
j_call: TRBJ2-7; v_call: TRBV11-2; d_call: TRBD2; clone_size: .; cdr3_aa: CASSLTGTSGTYEQYF; cdr3_nt: TGTGCCAGCAGCTTAACCGGGACTAGCGGAACCTACGAGCAGTACTTC
j_call: TRBJ1-5; v_call: TRBV28; d_call: .; clone_size: .; cdr3_aa: CASTCGDYSNQPQHF; cdr3_nt: TGTGCCAGCACTTGCGGAGACTATAGCAATCAGCCCCAGCATTTT
j_call: TRBJ2-1; v_call: TRBV20-1; d_call: .; clone_size: .; cdr3_aa: CSARKEVWFF; cdr3_nt: TGCAGTGCTAGAAAAGAGGTTTGGTTCTTC
j_call: TRBJ2-3; v_call: TRBV27; d_call: TRBD2; clone_size: .; cdr3_aa: CASSPPGSGTTDTQYF; cdr3_nt: TGTGCCAGCAGTCCTCCGGGTAGCGGGACCACAGATACGCAGTATTTT
j_call: TRBJ2-2; v_call: TRBV4-3; d_call: TRBD1; clone_size: .; cdr3_aa: CASSQAGTGGDSTGELFF; cdr3_nt: TGCGCCAGCAGCCAAGCCGGGACAGGGGGCGATTCAACCGGGGAGCTGTTTTTT
j_call: TRBJ2-3; v_call: TRBV15; d_call: .; clone_size: .; cdr3_aa: CATSRGGPSTDTQYF; cdr3_nt: TGTGCCACCAGCAGAGGCGGTCCTAGCACAGATACGCAGTATTTT
j_call: TRBJ2-7; v_call: TRBV5-6; d_call: TRBD1; clone_size: .; cdr3_aa: CASSSDDRDRATYEQYF; cdr3_nt: TGTGCCAGCAGCTCGGACGACCGGGACAGGGCCACCTACGAGCAGTACTTC
j_call: TRBJ1-5; v_call: TRBV30; d_call: .; clone_size: few; cdr3_aa: CAWSATIDRNQPQHF; cdr3_nt: TGTGCCTGGAGTGCTACTATCGACCGCAATCAGCCCCAGCATTTT
j_call: TRBJ2-7; v_call: TRBV4-3; d_call: .; clone_size: .; cdr3_aa: CASSQDQEGAFDEQYF; cdr3_nt: TGCGCCAGCAGCCAAGATCAGGAGGGAGCGTTCGACGAGCAGTACTTC
j_call: TRBJ2-7; v_call: TRBV14; d_call: TRBD1; clone_size: once; cdr3_aa: CASSGKIGTETYEQYF; cdr3_nt: TGTGCCAGCAGCGGAAAGATCGGGACAGAAACCTACGAGCAGTACTTC
j_call: TRBJ2-7; v_call: TRBV5-6; d_call: TRBD2; clone_size: .; cdr3_aa: CASSFEREEGEQYF; cdr3_nt: TGTGCCAGCAGCTTCGAGCGGGAGGAGGGCGAGCAGTACTTC
j_call: TRBJ1-2; v_call: TRBV12-5; d_call: .; clone_size: .; cdr3_aa: CASGLGLTGSNTLTYGYTF; cdr3_nt: TGTGCTAGTGGTTTGGGGTTAACAGGTTCCAATACGCTAACCTATGGCTACACCTTC
j_call: TRBJ2-7; v_call: TRBV14; d_call: .; clone_size: .; cdr3_aa: CASSQTIHPPGEQYF; cdr3_nt: TGTGCCAGCAGCCAGACGATACACCCTCCGGGCGAGCAGTACTTC
j_call: TRBJ2-3; v_call: TRBV28; d_call: TRBD1; clone_size: .; cdr3_aa: CASSLCRDGTVRDTQYF; cdr3_nt: TGTGCCAGCAGTTTATGTAGGGACGGGACAGTCAGGGATACGCAGTATTTT
j_call: TRBJ2-1; v_call: TRBV2; d_call: .; clone_size: .; cdr3_aa: CASSEYGGEQFF; cdr3_nt: TGTGCCAGCAGTGAATATGGGGGGGAGCAGTTCTTC
j_call: TRBJ2-3; v_call: TRBV28; d_call: TRBD2; clone_size: .; cdr3_aa: CASTQGNLAGGPTDTQYF; cdr3_nt: TGTGCCAGCACCCAGGGTAACCTAGCGGGAGGGCCCACAGATACGCAGTATTTT
j_call: TRBJ1-2; v_call: TRBV10-3; d_call: TRBD1; clone_size: .; cdr3_aa: CAIRDRALETPGPNYGYTF; cdr3_nt: TGTGCCATCCGGGACAGGGCATTGGAGACCCCTGGTCCTAACTATGGCTACACCTTC
j_call: TRBJ2-1; v_call: TRBV29-1; d_call: TRBD1; clone_size: .; cdr3_aa: CSEGQYNEQFF; cdr3_nt: TGCAGCGAGGGACAGTACAATGAGCAGTTCTTC
j_call: TRBJ2-5; v_call: TRBV28; d_call: TRBD2; clone_size: .; cdr3_aa: CASSRPPGREGQETQYF; cdr3_nt: TGTGCCAGCAGTCGCCCCCCCGGGAGGGAGGGGCAAGAGACCCAGTACTTC
j_call: TRBJ2-3; v_call: TRBV5-1; d_call: TRBD2; clone_size: .; cdr3_aa: CASSGRLAATTDTQYF; cdr3_nt: TGCGCCAGCAGCGGACGACTAGCGGCAACCACAGATACGCAGTATTTT
j_call: TRBJ2-7; v_call: TRBV19; d_call: TRBD1; clone_size: .; cdr3_aa: CASRSSGTEGEQYF; cdr3_nt: TGTGCCAGTAGATCATCCGGGACAGAAGGCGAGCAGTACTTC
j_call: TRBJ2-5; v_call: TRBV30; d_call: .; clone_size: .; cdr3_aa: CAWSRQPAKETQYF; cdr3_nt: TGTGCCTGGAGTAGACAGCCTGCAAAAGAGACCCAGTACTTC
j_call: TRBJ1-5; v_call: TRBV5-6; d_call: .; clone_size: .; cdr3_aa: CASSLGPGKVNQPQHF; cdr3_nt: TGTGCCAGCAGCTTGGGGCCAGGGAAGGTAAATCAGCCCCAGCATTTT
j_call: TRBJ2-7; v_call: TRBV2; d_call: TRBD2; clone_size: few; cdr3_aa: CASSVLAGGVEQYF; cdr3_nt: TGTGCCAGCAGCGTACTAGCGGGAGGGGTAGAGCAGTACTTC
j_call: TRBJ2-7; v_call: TRBV27; d_call: TRBD2; clone_size: .; cdr3_aa: CASSFRTSGYEQYF; cdr3_nt: TGTGCCAGCAGTTTTAGGACTAGTGGTTACGAGCAGTACTTC
j_call: TRBJ1-5; v_call: TRBV28; d_call: .; clone_size: .; cdr3_aa: CASSFNINQPQHF; cdr3_nt: TGTGCCAGCAGTTTTAACATCAACCAGCCCCAGCATTTT
j_call: TRBJ2-1; v_call: TRBV12-5; d_call: TRBD2; clone_size: .; cdr3_aa: CASGLVRGLATPYNEQFF; cdr3_nt: TGTGCTAGTGGTTTGGTAAGGGGACTAGCGACCCCCTACAATGAGCAGTTCTTC
j_call: TRBJ2-7; v_call: TRBV4-3; d_call: TRBD2; clone_size: .; cdr3_aa: CASSQIVGEGGGEQYF; cdr3_nt: TGCGCCAGCAGCCAGATCGTGGGGGAGGGCGGGGGAGAGCAGTACTTC
j_call: TRBJ1-3; v_call: TRBV4-1; d_call: .; clone_size: few; cdr3_aa: CASSPVRGGNTIYF; cdr3_nt: TGCGCCAGCAGCCCGGTAAGGGGAGGAAACACCATATATTTT
j_call: TRBJ1-5; v_call: TRBV28; d_call: TRBD1; clone_size: .; cdr3_aa: CASSYQGQGSPQPQHF; cdr3_nt: TGTGCCAGCAGTTACCAGGGACAGGGGTCTCCTCAGCCCCAGCATTTT
j_call: TRBJ1-2; v_call: TRBV28; d_call: .; clone_size: .; cdr3_aa: CASSSGTYYGYTF; cdr3_nt: TGTGCCAGCAGTTCCGGGACATACTATGGCTACACCTTC
j_call: TRBJ2-7; v_call: TRBV4-1; d_call: .; clone_size: .; cdr3_aa: CASSPPDSGQYF; cdr3_nt: TGCGCCAGCAGCCCCCCCGATTCGGGGCAGTACTTC
j_call: TRBJ2-7; v_call: TRBV5-1; d_call: .; clone_size: .; cdr3_aa: CASSPPGSRSPYEQYF; cdr3_nt: TGCGCCAGCAGCCCCCCGGGTTCCCGAAGCCCCTACGAGCAGTACTTC
j_call: TRBJ2-3; v_call: TRBV19; d_call: .; clone_size: .; cdr3_aa: CASSIGPSPDTQYF; cdr3_nt: TGTGCCAGTAGTATAGGCCCGAGCCCAGATACGCAGTATTTT
j_call: TRBJ2-2; v_call: TRBV29-1; d_call: TRBD2; clone_size: .; cdr3_aa: CSVEGKTSGDPNTGELFF; cdr3_nt: TGCAGCGTTGAGGGAAAGACTAGCGGGGACCCGAACACCGGGGAGCTGTTTTTT
j_call: TRBJ1-4; v_call: TRBV5-1; d_call: TRBD1; clone_size: .; cdr3_aa: CASSPKDRGFTLKKLFF; cdr3_nt: TGCGCCAGCAGCCCTAAAGACAGGGGGTTCACCCTGAAAAAACTGTTTTTT
j_call: TRBJ1-2; v_call: TRBV4-1; d_call: .; clone_size: .; cdr3_aa: CASSHSGPPGYGYTF; cdr3_nt: TGCGCCAGCAGCCATAGCGGCCCGCCAGGCTATGGCTACACCTTC
j_call: TRBJ2-7; v_call: TRBV6-1; d_call: .; clone_size: .; cdr3_aa: CASSLPYEQYF; cdr3_nt: TGTGCCAGCAGCCTACCCTACGAGCAGTACTTC